The next 24 T cell receptor beta chains were all read from a single sample in a study of blood T cell repertoires in COVID-19. Profiled with immunoSEQ multiplex PCR; TCRdb holds only in-frame clones, not every one. This table holds about 110,000 clones, over 75% found once. The sample consisted of peripheral blood. The receptors here all came from a woman aged 45-59 years with acute or convalescent COVID-19.

The chain carries TRBV6-5 and TRBJ1-5; D call uncertain. Trimming took off 5 bases at V and 2 bases at J, with 10 bases between the two ends. CDR3 length: 14 amino acids. Germline CDR1 MNHEY, CDR2 SVGAGI. The CDR3 bases are TGTGCCAGCAGTAAGACCCGGGGCAATCAGCCCCAGCATTTT. As protein: CASSKTRGNQPQHF.

The V call is TRBV18, the J call TRBJ2-3; 9 bases match TRBD1. V shed 3 bases and J 5 bases; nucleotides not matched to a gene: 9. The CDR3 loop spans 16 amino acids. Germline V CDR1 and CDR2: KGHSH, LQKENI. CDR3 in DNA: TGTGCCAGCTCACCGTATGACAGGGGGGATGTAGATACGCAGTATTTT. Amino acid sequence: CASSPYDRGDVDTQYF.

V and J are TRBV10-3 and TRBJ2-1, with 10 bases identical to TRBD2. The CDR3 extends over 14 amino acids. Germline loops: CDR1 ENHRY, CDR2 SYGVKD. V was clipped by 7 bases and J by 7 bases; unmatched bases: 7. CDR3 bases: TGTGCCATCAAGGAGGGACTAGCGAAAAATGAGCAGTTCTTC. Its translation: CAIKEGLAKNEQFF.

The chain combines TRBV20-1 with TRBJ2-7, with TRBD1 matching over 10 bases. V lost 3 bases and J lost 2; bases outside the gene matches: 4. The germline gives CDR1 DFQATT, CDR2 SNEGSKA (reference sequence). The CDR3 runs 14 residues. CDR3 nucleotide sequence: TGCAGTGCTAGTATCGGGACAGGGGCCTACGAGCAGTACTTC. Translated, it gives CSASIGTGAYEQYF.

This sequence joins TRBV6-5 and TRBJ1-5; 8 bases are shared with TRBD1. With 7 bases clipped from V and 7 bases from J, the junction kept 6 bases outside the gene matches. The CDR3 has 13 residues. CDR1 is MNHEY and CDR2 is SVGAGI in the germline V gene. The CDR3: CASTLNRGQPQHF. CDR3 sequence (DNA): TGTGCCAGCACCCTAAACAGGGGGCAGCCCCAGCATTTT.

The chain has TRBV5-1 and TRBJ1-6; a possible D gene is TRBD1 (5 bases). This CDR3 comprises 15 residues. The V end was cut by 4 bases, the J end by 7 bases, with 15 bases between. CDR1 SGHRS and CDR2 YFSETQ come from the germline V gene. The CDR3 sequence is CASSPTRNRNSPLHF. In DNA, the CDR3 is TGCGCCAGCAGCCCCACAAGAAACAGGAATTCACCCCTCCACTTT.

This clone turned up a few times. V usage is TRBV9 and J usage is TRBJ2-1; TRBD2 agrees at 10 bases. There are 15 residues in the CDR3. Germline V gene sequence: CDR1 SGDLS, CDR2 YYNGEE. The junction had 3 bases not matched to a gene; V was cut back by 0 bases and J by 6 bases. CDR3 sequence (DNA): TGTGCCAGCAGCGTAGTAGCGGGGGGTTTCAATGAGCAGTTCTTC. It yields the protein CASSVVAGGFNEQFF.

This chain uses TRBV5-1 with TRBJ1-1, with a tentative D call TRBD1 (5 bases). CDR1 is SGHRS, CDR2 YFSETQ, per germline. This CDR3 is built from 15 residues. V was cut by 4 bases and J by 8 bases, with 21 bases left in between. Here the CDR3 reads CASSPRVGQDVEAFF. As DNA, the CDR3 is TGCGCCAGCAGCCCTCGAGTGGGGCAGGACGTCGAAGCTTTCTTT. The variable domain in full, with the rest retrieved from reference TRBV5-1 and TRBJ1-1, is KAGVTQTPRYLIKTRGQQVTLSCSPISGHRSVSWYQQTPGQGLQFLFEYFSETQRNKGNFPGRFSGRQFSNSRSEMNVSTLELGDSALYLCASSPRVGQDVEAFFGQGTRLTVV.

This chain connects TRBV12-3 or TRBV12-4 to TRBJ2-7; 7 bases are shared with TRBD1. The CDR3 is 13 amino acids. Trimming removed 8 bases from V and 8 bases from J; junction bases left unmatched: 12. The DNA of the CDR3 is TGTGCCAGCGATAGGACAGGCGCATCAAAGCAGTACTTC. Translation: CASDRTGASKQYF.

The rearrangement links TRBV6-5 to TRBJ2-2; D ambiguous. The CDR3 extends over 15 amino acids. The germline CDR1 and CDR2 sequences are MNHEY and SVGAGI. Trimming left V 8 bases short and J 1 base short, with 14 bases between. In nucleotides, the CDR3 is TGTGCCAGCTCTGTCATTAGAGAGAACACCGGGGAGCTGTTTTTT. Translation: CASSVIRENTGELFF.

The chain combines TRBV18 with TRBJ2-2; 9 nucleotides match TRBD1. The CDR3 is 14 amino acids. Germline CDR1 reads KGHSH; CDR2 reads LQKENI. V was pared by 5 bases and J by 6 bases, with 4 bases of the junction left unmatched. In nucleotides, the CDR3 is TGTGCCAGCTCAAGGGACAGGGCCGCCGGGGAGCTGTTTTTT. Protein sequence: CASSRDRAAGELFF. Drawing the rest from reference TRBV18 and TRBJ2-2, the complete variable domain is NAGVMQNPRHLVRRRGQEARLRCSPMKGHSHVYWYRQLPEEGLKFMVYLQKENIIDESGMPKERFSAEFPKEGPSILRIQQVVRGDSAAYFCASSRDRAAGELFFGEGSRLTVL.

The gene calls are TRBV10-3 and TRBJ2-3; D is unresolved. Looked up from germline, CDR1 is ENHRY and CDR2 is SYGVKD. CDR3 length: 15 residues. V was cut by 3 bases and J by 2 bases, with 12 bases left in between. This chain's CDR3 is CAISDLLTITDTQYF. Here the CDR3 DNA reads TGTGCCATCAGTGACCTCCTTACTATCACAGATACGCAGTATTTT.

The V gene is TRBV30, the J gene TRBJ1-2; TRBD1 matches 7 bases. This CDR3 region has 13 residues. Trimming removed 5 bases from V and 2 bases from J; junction bases left unmatched: 5. CDR1 and CDR2 (germline): GTSNPN, SVGIG (reference sequence). CDR3 DNA: TGTGCCTGGGATAACAGGGGAAACTATGGCTACACCTTC. Its translation is CAWDNRGNYGYTF.

The J gene is TRBJ1-4, the V gene TRBV2, with 8 bases identical to TRBD1. After removal of 7 bases from V and 7 bases from J, the junction contained 5 bases not matched to a gene. The CDR3 runs 13 residues. Germline V gene data show CDR1 as SNHLY and CDR2 as FYNNEI. CDR3 amino acids: CASNQGAGEKLFF. DNA for the CDR3: TGTGCCAGCAACCAGGGGGCGGGTGAAAAACTGTTTTTT.

A single count supports this clone. V is TRBV2 and J is TRBJ1-6; no clear D. The V end was cut by 10 bases, the J end by 5 bases, with 12 bases between. The CDR3 spans 13 residues. In germline, CDR1 is SNHLY, CDR2 FYNNEI. The chain's CDR3 is CATRVVDNSPLHF. The CDR3 DNA reads as TGTGCCACCCGGGTAGTAGATAATTCACCCCTCCACTTT.

The chain carries TRBV19 and TRBJ1-4; TRBD1 matches at 9 bases. This CDR3 region has 14 residues. V lost 3 bases to trimming and J lost 8 bases; unmatched junction nucleotides: 4. Germline CDR1 LNHDA, CDR2 SQIVND (reference sequence). The CDR3 loop reads CASSIGTGSEKLFF. The CDR3 region has the DNA TGTGCCAGTAGTATTGGGACAGGGAGCGAAAAACTGTTTTTT.

The chain employs TRBV18 and TRBJ2-7, with D perhaps matching TRBD1 (5 bases). The V gene's germline CDR1 is KGHSH and CDR2 LQKENI. V gave up 2 bases and J gave up 4 bases, with 12 bases separating them. CDR3 size: 14 residues. CDR3 DNA sequence: TGTGCCAGCTCACCATGGCAGGGCAAGTACGAGCAGTACTTC. Its translation: CASSPWQGKYEQYF.

This sequence joins TRBV19 and TRBJ2-3, with D tentatively TRBD1 (6 bases). The CDR3 is 15 residues long. Germline V gene data show CDR1 as LNHDA and CDR2 as SQIVND (reference sequence). Between the trimmed V and J ends, which lost 6 bases and 8 bases, there was a span of 21 bases. In DNA, the CDR3 is TGTGCCAGTAGATCCCCAGGGGCTTCTAGGGGTACGCAGTATTTT. Its translation is CASRSPGASRGTQYF.

V gene TRBV5-1 combines with J gene TRBJ2-3; 11 bases agree with TRBD2. The germline gives CDR1 SGHRS, CDR2 YFSETQ. V gave up 5 bases and J gave up 0 bases; unmatched junction bases: 5. The CDR3 is 16 residues long. For the CDR3, the DNA is TGCGCCAGCAGACCCGGGACTAGCGGTAGCACAGATACGCAGTATTTT. Encoded protein: CASRPGTSGSTDTQYF.

This chain uses TRBV5-4 with TRBJ2-3; 9 nucleotides line up with TRBD2. The CDR3 contains 15 residues. CDR1 SGHNT and CDR2 YYREEE come from the germline V gene (reference sequence). J was trimmed by 5 bases and V by 0 bases; bases with no gene match: 4. CDR3 sequence: CASSLGASGEDTQYF. The CDR3 DNA sequence: TGTGCCAGCAGCTTGGGGGCTAGCGGGGAAGATACGCAGTATTTT.

This clone appeared a single time. The chain is built from TRBV18 and TRBJ2-5; TRBD1 matches 7 bases. CDR1 KGHSH and CDR2 LQKENI come from the germline V gene. The CDR3 has 15 residues. The V gene end was trimmed by 3 bases and the J gene end by 1 base; junction bases not matched to a gene: 5. The CDR3 DNA is TGTGCCAGCTCACCCCTTGGGACAGTCCAAGAGACCCAGTACTTC. This sequence encodes CASSPLGTVQETQYF.

The rearrangement joins TRBV6-1 to TRBJ1-6, with D possibly being TRBD1 (6 bases). The CDR3 runs to 16 residues. Germline V gene data show CDR1 as MNHNS and CDR2 as SASEGT. V was clipped by 1 base and J by 14 bases, with 21 bases between them. The CDR3 DNA is TGTGCCAGCAGTGAAGGGATCCAGGGGCCCCGTCGGGCCCTCCACTTT. This encodes CASSEGIQGPRRALHF.

The chain employs TRBV18 and TRBJ1-1, with 7 bases aligning to TRBD1. The germline CDR1 and CDR2 sequences are KGHSH and LQKENI. The junction had 11 bases not matched to a gene; V was cut back by 4 bases and J by 6 bases. The CDR3 has 15 residues. The CDR3 DNA follows: TGTGCCAGCTCACTATCCTTACAGGGGTGGGCTGAAGCTTTCTTT. The encoded protein is CASSLSLQGWAEAFF.

The table lists this clone with a few counts. The chain is built from TRBV28 and TRBJ2-2; D ambiguous. This CDR3 comprises 15 residues. Per germline, CDR1 MDHEN and CDR2 SYDVKM. With 5 bases removed from V and 0 bases from J, the gap between germline ends came to 10 bases. CDR3 sequence reads: CASSPVESNTGELFF. The CDR3 DNA reads as TGTGCCAGCAGTCCGGTTGAGTCGAACACCGGGGAGCTGTTTTTT.